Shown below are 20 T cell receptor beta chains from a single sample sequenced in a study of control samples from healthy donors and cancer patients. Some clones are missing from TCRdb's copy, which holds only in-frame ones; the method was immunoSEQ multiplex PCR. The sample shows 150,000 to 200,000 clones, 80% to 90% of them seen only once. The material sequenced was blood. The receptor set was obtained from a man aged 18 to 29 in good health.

The CDR3 region has the DNA TGTGCCAGCAGCTTACCTCAGGGGGTCGGCAATCAGCCCCAGCATTTT. Its protein product is CASSLPQGVGNQPQHF. This chain links TRBV7-8 with TRBJ1-5; 7 bases are shared with TRBD1. Germline CDR1 is SGHVS and CDR2 is FQNEAQ. The CDR3 sequence is 16 residues long. V lost 2 bases to trimming and J lost 2 bases; unmatched junction nucleotides: 6.

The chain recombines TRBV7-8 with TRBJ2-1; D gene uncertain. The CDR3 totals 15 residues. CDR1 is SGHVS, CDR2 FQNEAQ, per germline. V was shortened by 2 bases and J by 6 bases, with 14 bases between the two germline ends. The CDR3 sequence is CASSLFPVGANEQFF. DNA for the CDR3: TGTGCCAGCAGCTTATTCCCGGTTGGAGCCAATGAGCAGTTCTTC.

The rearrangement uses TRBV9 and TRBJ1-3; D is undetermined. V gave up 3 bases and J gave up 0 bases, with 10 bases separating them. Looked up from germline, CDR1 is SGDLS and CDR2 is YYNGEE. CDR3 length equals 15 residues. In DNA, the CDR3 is TGTGCCAGCAGCGGTACGGTTAACTCTGGAAACACCATATATTTT. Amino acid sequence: CASSGTVNSGNTIYF.

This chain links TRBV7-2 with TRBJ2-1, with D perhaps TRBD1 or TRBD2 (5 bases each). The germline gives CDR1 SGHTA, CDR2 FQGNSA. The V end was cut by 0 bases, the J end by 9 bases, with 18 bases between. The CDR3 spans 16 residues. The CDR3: CASSLALNPGTSEQFF. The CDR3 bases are TGTGCCAGCAGCTTAGCTTTAAATCCCGGGACCAGTGAGCAGTTCTTC.

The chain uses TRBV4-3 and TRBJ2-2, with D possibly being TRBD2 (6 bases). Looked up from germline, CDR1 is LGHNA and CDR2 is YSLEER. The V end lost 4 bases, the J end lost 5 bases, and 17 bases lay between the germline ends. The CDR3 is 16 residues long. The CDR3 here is CASSPSPLASTGELFF. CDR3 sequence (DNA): TGCGCCAGCAGCCCCTCCCCTCTAGCGAGTACCGGGGAGCTGTTTTTT.

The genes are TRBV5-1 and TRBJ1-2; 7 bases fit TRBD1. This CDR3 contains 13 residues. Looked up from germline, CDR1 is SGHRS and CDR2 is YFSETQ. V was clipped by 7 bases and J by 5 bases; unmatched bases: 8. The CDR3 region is CASGDLQGYGYTF. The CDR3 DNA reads TGCGCCAGCGGGGATTTACAGGGGTATGGCTACACCTTC.

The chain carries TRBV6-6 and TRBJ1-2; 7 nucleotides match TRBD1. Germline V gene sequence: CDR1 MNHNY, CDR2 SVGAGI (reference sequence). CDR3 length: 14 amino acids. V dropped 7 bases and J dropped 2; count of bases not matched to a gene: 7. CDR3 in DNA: TGTGCCAGCACATACGCGGGACAGAACTATGGCTACACCTTC. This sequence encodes CASTYAGQNYGYTF.

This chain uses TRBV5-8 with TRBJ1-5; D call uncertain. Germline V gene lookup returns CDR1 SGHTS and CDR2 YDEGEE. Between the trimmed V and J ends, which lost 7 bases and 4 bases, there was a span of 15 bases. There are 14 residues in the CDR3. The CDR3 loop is CASEPDASNQPQHF. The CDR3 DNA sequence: TGTGCCAGCGAACCGGACGCAAGTAATCAGCCCCAGCATTTT.

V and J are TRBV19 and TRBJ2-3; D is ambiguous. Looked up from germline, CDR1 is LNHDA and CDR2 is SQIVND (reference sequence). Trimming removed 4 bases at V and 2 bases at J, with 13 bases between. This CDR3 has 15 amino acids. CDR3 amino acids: CASSSYRSFTDTQYF. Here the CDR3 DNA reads TGTGCCAGTAGTAGTTACCGGAGTTTCACAGATACGCAGTATTTT.

CDR3 loop: CASSFDRQQDTQYF. CDR3 in DNA: TGTGCCAGCAGCTTCGATAGACAGCAGGATACGCAGTATTTT. The chain is built from TRBV13 and TRBJ2-3; a weak D match, TRBD1 (5 bases). Trimming removed 3 bases from V and 6 bases from J, with 13 bases in between. This CDR3 region has 14 residues. Germline loops: CDR1 PRHDT, CDR2 FYEKMQ (reference sequence).

CDR3 sequence reads: CASSFRLAGVTDTQYF. CDR3 bases: TGTGCCAGCAGTTTTAGACTAGCGGGGGTCACAGATACGCAGTATTTT. This chain uses TRBV6-5 with TRBJ2-3, with TRBD2 matching 12 bases. CDR1 is MNHEY, CDR2 SVGAGI, per germline. The CDR3 runs 16 residues. V shed 4 bases, J shed 2 bases, and the junction held 4 bases outside the gene matches.

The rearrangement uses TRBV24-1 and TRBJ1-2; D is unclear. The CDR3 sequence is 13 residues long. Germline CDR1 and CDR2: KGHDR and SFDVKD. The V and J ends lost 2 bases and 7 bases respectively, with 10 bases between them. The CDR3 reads CATSDSRGVGYTF. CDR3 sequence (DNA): TGTGCCACCAGTGATTCTCGAGGCGTTGGCTACACCTTC.

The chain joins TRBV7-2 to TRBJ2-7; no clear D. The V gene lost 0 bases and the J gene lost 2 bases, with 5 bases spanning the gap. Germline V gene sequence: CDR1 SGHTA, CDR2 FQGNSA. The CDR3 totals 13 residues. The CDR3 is CASSLALAYEQYF. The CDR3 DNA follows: TGTGCCAGCAGCTTAGCGCTGGCCTACGAGCAGTACTTC.

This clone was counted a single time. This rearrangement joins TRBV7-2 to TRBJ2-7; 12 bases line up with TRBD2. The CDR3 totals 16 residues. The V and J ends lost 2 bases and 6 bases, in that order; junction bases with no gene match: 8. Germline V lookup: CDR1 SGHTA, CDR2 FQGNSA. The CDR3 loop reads CASSLLASGGAGEQYF. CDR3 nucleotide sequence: TGTGCCAGCAGCTTATTGGCTAGCGGGGGGGCCGGCGAGCAGTACTTC.

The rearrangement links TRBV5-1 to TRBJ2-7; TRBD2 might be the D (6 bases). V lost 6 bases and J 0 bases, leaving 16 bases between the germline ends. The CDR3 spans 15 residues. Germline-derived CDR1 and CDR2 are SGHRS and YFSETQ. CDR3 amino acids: CASTDGTASSYEQYF. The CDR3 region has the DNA TGCGCCAGCACCGACGGGACTGCCAGCTCCTACGAGCAGTACTTC.

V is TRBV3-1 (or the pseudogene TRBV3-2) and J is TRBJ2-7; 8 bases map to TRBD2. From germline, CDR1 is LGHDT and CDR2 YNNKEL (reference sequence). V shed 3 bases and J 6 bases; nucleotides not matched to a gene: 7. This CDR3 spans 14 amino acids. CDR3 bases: TGTGCCAGCAGCCAGAGGAGCGGGGGCTCCGAGCAGTACTTC. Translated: CASSQRSGGSEQYF.

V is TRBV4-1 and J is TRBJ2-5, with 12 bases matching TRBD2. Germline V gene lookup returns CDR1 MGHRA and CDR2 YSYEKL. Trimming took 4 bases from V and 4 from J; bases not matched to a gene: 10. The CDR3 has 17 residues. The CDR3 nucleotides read TGCGCCAGCAGCCCCGGGGGGACTAGCGGGCTTCCAGAGACCCAGTACTTC. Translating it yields CASSPGGTSGLPETQYF.

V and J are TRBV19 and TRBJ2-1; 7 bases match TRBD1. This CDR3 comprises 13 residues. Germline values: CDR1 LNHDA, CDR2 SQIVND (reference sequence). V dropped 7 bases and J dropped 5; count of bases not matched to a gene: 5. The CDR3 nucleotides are TGTGCCAGTAAGGGACAGTTAGACAATGAGCAGTTCTTC. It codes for CASKGQLDNEQFF. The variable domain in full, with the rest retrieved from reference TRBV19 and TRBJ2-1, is DGGITQSPKYLFRKEGQNVTLSCEQNLNHDAMYWYRQDPGQGLRLIYYSQIVNDFQKGDIAEGYSVSREKKESFPLTVTSAQKNPTAFYLCASKGQLDNEQFFGPGTRLTVL.

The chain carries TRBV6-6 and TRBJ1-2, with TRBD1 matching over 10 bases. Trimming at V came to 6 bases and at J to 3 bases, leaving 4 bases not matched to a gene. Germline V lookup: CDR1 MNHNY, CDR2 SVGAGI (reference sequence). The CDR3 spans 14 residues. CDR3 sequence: CASSTTGGDYGYTF. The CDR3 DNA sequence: TGTGCCAGCAGCACGACAGGGGGCGACTATGGCTACACCTTC.

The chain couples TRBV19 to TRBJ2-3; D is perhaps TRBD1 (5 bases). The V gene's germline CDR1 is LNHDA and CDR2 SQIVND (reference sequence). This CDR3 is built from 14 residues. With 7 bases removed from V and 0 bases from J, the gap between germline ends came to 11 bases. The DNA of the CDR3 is TGTGCCAGTATGGGGCAGGGTAGCACAGATACGCAGTATTTT. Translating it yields CASMGQGSTDTQYF.